Below are 15 T cell receptor beta chains sequenced from a single sample in a study of blood T cell repertoires in COVID-19. TCRdb keeps only in-frame clones here, not all; method: immunoSEQ multiplex PCR. The sample yields about 370,000 clones, 75% to 90% seen once. Sequenced: PBMCs or T cells enriched from blood (not recorded which). The receptor source for this set is a man between 18 and 29 years old who had recovered from COVID-19.

This CDR3 reads CASSAPGQPEKLFF. The CDR3 bases are TGTGCCAGTAGTGCTCCGGGACAGCCTGAAAAACTGTTTTTT. The chain recombines TRBV19 with TRBJ1-4; 7 bases agree with TRBD1. The V segment lost 5 bases and the J segment 7 bases; nucleotides outside the gene matches: 7. This CDR3 comprises 14 residues. Germline V gene lookup returns CDR1 LNHDA and CDR2 SQIVND (reference sequence).

The V call is TRBV6-5, the J call TRBJ1-1, with TRBD1 as a possible D gene (5 bases). CDR3 length: 15 residues. Germline lookup yields CDR1 MNHEY and CDR2 SVGAGI. The ends were cut back, 6 bases at V and 3 bases at J, with 17 bases in the middle. CDR3 DNA sequence: TGTGCCAGCAGCACCTCGGACACGCCCCACACTGAAGCTTTCTTT. Protein: CASSTSDTPHTEAFF.

This sequence joins TRBV28 and TRBJ2-1, with 8 positions matching TRBD1. CDR1 is MDHEN and CDR2 is SYDVKM in the germline V gene. The CDR3 is made up of 14 amino acids. The V segment lost 8 bases and the J segment 7 bases; nucleotides outside the gene matches: 10. CDR3 nucleotides: TGTGCCAGCGTGGACAGGGTTGATCTGAATGAGCAGTTCTTC. The encoded protein is CASVDRVDLNEQFF.

CDR3 residues: CASSPRPGQGATGNTIYF. The CDR3 nucleotides are TGTGCCAGCTCACCTCGTCCGGGACAGGGGGCCACTGGAAACACCATATATTTT. The chain is built from TRBV18 and TRBJ1-3, with 12 bases that match TRBD1. This CDR3 has 18 amino acids. The junction had 8 bases not matched to a gene; V was cut back by 3 bases and J by 2 bases. In germline, CDR1 is KGHSH, CDR2 LQKENI.

The chain is built from TRBV6-1 and TRBJ1-5, with a tentative D call TRBD1 (5 bases). Trimming removed 1 base at V and 4 bases at J, with 8 bases between. The CDR3 runs to 14 residues. Germline assignment: CDR1 MNHNS and CDR2 SASEGT. The CDR3 protein is CASSEGQTNQPQHF. CDR3 bases: TGTGCCAGCAGTGAAGGACAGACTAATCAGCCCCAGCATTTT.

The gene calls are TRBV19 and TRBJ1-2; D unresolved. Trimming shortened V by 7 bases and J by 5 bases, and 8 bases separated the two germline ends. Germline-derived CDR1 and CDR2 are LNHDA and SQIVND (reference sequence). The CDR3 consists of 11 residues. The CDR3 region has the DNA TGTGCCAGTAACTTTAATTATGGCTACACCTTC. It specifies CASNFNYGYTF.

CDR3 protein: CASSWGLGLAGTQYF. CDR3 sequence (DNA): TGCGCCAGCAGCTGGGGACTAGGACTGGCCGGGACCCAGTACTTC. The gene calls are TRBV5-1 and TRBJ2-5; 8 bases are a match to TRBD2. The CDR3 sequence is 15 residues long. Per germline, CDR1 SGHRS and CDR2 YFSETQ. The V gene end was trimmed by 3 bases and the J gene end by 7 bases; junction bases not matched to a gene: 11. The full variable domain, its missing parts supplied by reference TRBV5-1 and TRBJ2-5, is KAGVTQTPRYLIKTRGQQVTLSCSPISGHRSVSWYQQTPGQGLQFLFEYFSETQRNKGNFPGRFSGRQFSNSRSEMNVSTLELGDSALYLCASSWGLGLAGTQYFGPGTRLLVL.

The chain joins TRBV27 to TRBJ1-6; D perhaps matches TRBD1 (6 bases). V lost 5 bases to trimming and J lost 7 bases, with 27 bases between them. This CDR3 contains 19 residues. Germline loops: CDR1 MNHEY, CDR2 SMNVEV (reference sequence). The CDR3 region is CASSGRDNPNSPENSPLHF. Written as DNA, the CDR3 is TGTGCCAGCAGTGGCCGGGACAATCCCAATAGTCCTGAAAATTCACCCCTCCACTTT.

The rearrangement joins TRBV4-3 to TRBJ2-2; perhaps TRBD1 as D (6 bases). The CDR3 consists of 16 residues. V was trimmed by 1 base and J by 4 bases, leaving 13 bases between them. CDR1 is LGHNA, CDR2 YSLEER, per germline. In DNA form, the CDR3 reads TGCGCCAGCAGCCAAGTGAGTCAGGGGATCACCGGGGAGCTGTTTTTT. Protein: CASSQVSQGITGELFF.

A few counts support this clone. The chain recombines TRBV5-4 with TRBJ1-1, with unresolved D. The V and J ends lost 0 bases and 3 bases respectively, with 12 bases between them. CDR1 SGHNT and CDR2 YYREEE come from the germline V gene (reference sequence). This CDR3 is built from 15 residues. CDR3 sequence reads: CASSLEAGLDTEAFF. In nucleotides, the CDR3 is TGTGCCAGCAGCTTGGAGGCGGGTTTGGACACTGAAGCTTTCTTT. The variable domain in full, completed from reference TRBV5-4 and TRBJ1-1, reads ETGVTQSPTHLIKTRGQQVTLRCSSQSGHNTVSWYQQALGQGPQFIFQYYREEENGRGNFPPRFSGLQFPNYSSELNVNALELDDSALYLCASSLEAGLDTEAFFGQGTRLTVV.

The V and J genes are TRBV7-3 and TRBJ1-2; the D gene is possibly TRBD1 (6 bases). Deletions cut 1 base from V and 8 bases from J, with 11 bases between. This CDR3 is built from 13 residues. In germline, CDR1 is SGHTA, CDR2 FQGTGA. In DNA, the CDR3 is TGTGCCAGCAGCTTAAGGGACGGACAGGGCTACACCTTC. Encoded protein: CASSLRDGQGYTF.

The chain recombines TRBV5-1 with TRBJ2-5, with 14 bases lining up with TRBD2. With 4 bases clipped from V and 5 bases from J, the junction kept 7 bases outside the gene matches. The CDR3 runs to 16 residues. The V gene's germline CDR1 is SGHRS and CDR2 YFSETQ. The CDR3 DNA reads as TGCGCCAGCAGCCGACTAGCGGGAGGGCAGGGGGAGACCCAGTACTTC. This encodes CASSRLAGGQGETQYF. Filled out from reference TRBV5-1 and TRBJ2-5, the complete variable domain reads KAGVTQTPRYLIKTRGQQVTLSCSPISGHRSVSWYQQTPGQGLQFLFEYFSETQRNKGNFPGRFSGRQFSNSRSEMNVSTLELGDSALYLCASSRLAGGQGETQYFGPGTRLLVL.

This chain joins TRBV10-2 and TRBJ2-1; 14 bases are shared with TRBD2. Germline lookup yields CDR1 WSHSY and CDR2 SAAADI. There are 17 residues in the CDR3. V gave up 4 bases and J gave up 6 bases; unmatched junction bases: 8. CDR3 sequence: CASSGTSGRTLGNEQFF. CDR3 DNA sequence: TGCGCCAGCAGTGGGACTAGCGGGAGGACCCTAGGCAATGAGCAGTTCTTC.

The V call is TRBV6-6, the J call TRBJ2-3; 7 bases are a match to TRBD1. Looked up from germline, CDR1 is MNHNY and CDR2 is SVGAGI (reference sequence). There are 16 residues in the CDR3. V was clipped by 6 bases and J by 2 bases; unmatched bases: 11. The chain's CDR3 is CASSRRQGKVTDTQYF. In nucleotides, the CDR3 is TGTGCCAGCAGCAGAAGACAGGGAAAAGTCACAGATACGCAGTATTTT.

The genes are TRBV18 and TRBJ2-7; D is unresolved. Trimming cost V 1 base and J 5 bases, with 9 bases left between them. CDR1 and CDR2 from the germline V gene are KGHSH and LQKENI. The CDR3 has 13 amino acids. The CDR3 DNA sequence: TGTGCCAGCTCACCACGGGCAGACCACGAGCAGTACTTC. Protein: CASSPRADHEQYF.